The sample holds a few counts of the clone carrying this TCR beta chain. Regions amplified from RNA transcripts were the TCR beta CDR3 regions. HTBI primers were used for first-round RT-PCR of the TCR CDR3. Each CDR3 protein gets one entry after TCRdb re-called the multiplex PCR reads with MiXCR. The repertoire consists of approximately 700,000 distinct CDR3 sequences, with about 15% occurring once and the leading ten covering roughly 8%. This CDR3 region has 15 residues. Germline values: CDR1 MGHRA, CDR2 YSYEKL. With V trimmed by 6 bases and J by 8 bases, 8 bases remained unmatched. This specimen comes from a study of T cells in Graves' hyperthyroidism and ophthalmopathy. Uncontrolled infection, other autoimmune disease, pregnancy or lactation disqualified patients from enrolment.

This chain connects TRBV4-1 to TRBJ2-1, with TRBD2 matching 12 bases. Sequenced input: blood. This receptor was identified in a man between 18 and 35 years old with Graves' hyperthyroidism. The CDR3: CASSPTSGSVDEQFF. DNA for the CDR3: TGCGCCAGCAGTCCGACTAGCGGGAGTGTCGATGAGCAGTTCTTC.